Listed here are 15 T cell receptor beta chains from one sample, sequenced in a study of T-cell reconstitution after alpha-beta-depleted transplantation in children. Preparing the TCRbeta library involved the use of unique molecular identifiers. TCRdb re-derived calls from the PCR reads in MiXCR, one entry per CDR3 protein. The sample contains around 700,000 distinct CDR3 sequences, about 12% of which appear only once. The sequences come from PBMCs, collected before TCRalphabeta/CD19-depleted stem cell transplant. The receptors were sampled from a girl between 2 and 10 years old with congenital amegakaryocytic thrombocytopenia, due to receive a stem cell transplant.

This clonotype was seen ten or more times. The chain couples TRBV4-1 to TRBJ2-7, with D tentatively TRBD2 (5 bases). V was pared by 3 bases and J by 2 bases, with 11 bases between. This CDR3 comprises 14 residues. Germline V gives CDR1 MGHRA, CDR2 YSYEKL. CDR3 region: CASSHPGRAYEQYF. The CDR3 DNA follows: TGCGCCAGCAGCCACCCGGGGAGAGCCTACGAGCAGTACTTC.

The chain links TRBV10-3 to TRBJ2-7, with TRBD1 matching 11 bases. From germline, CDR1 is ENHRY and CDR2 SYGVKD. CDR3 length: 14 residues. The V gene end was trimmed by 4 bases and the J gene end by 5 bases; junction bases not matched to a gene: 4. In DNA form, the CDR3 reads TGTGCCATCAGTGCGGACAGGGGGCGAGACGAGCAGTACTTC. Translated: CAISADRGRDEQYF.

Ten or more counts support this clonotype. The V gene is TRBV20-1, the J gene TRBJ2-2; 12 nucleotides line up with TRBD2. V shed 6 bases, J shed 5 bases, and the junction held 10 bases outside the gene matches. The CDR3 is 16 residues long. CDR1 and CDR2 from the germline V gene are DFQATT and SNEGSKA (reference sequence). The CDR3 protein is CSASGLAGSSTGELFF. The CDR3 DNA is TGCAGTGCCAGTGGACTAGCGGGATCAAGTACCGGGGAGCTGTTTTTT.

The V and J genes are TRBV20-1 and TRBJ1-2; TRBD1 agrees at 7 bases. The germline gives CDR1 DFQATT, CDR2 SNEGSKA (reference sequence). Losses at the gene ends were 4 bases for V and 11 bases for J; bases not matched to a gene: 13. The length of the CDR3 is 13 residues. DNA for the CDR3: TGCAGTGCTACTCCACCAGGGGGTAATCTTTACACCTTC. Amino acid sequence: CSATPPGGNLYTF.

This clonotype came up a few times. The chain links TRBV5-1 to TRBJ1-2, with TRBD1 identical over 7 bases. The CDR3 totals 14 residues. Germline lookup yields CDR1 SGHRS and CDR2 YFSETQ. V trimming: 0 bases; J trimming: 8 bases; junction bases outside the gene matches: 7. The CDR3 sequence is CASSLANRGDGYTF. The CDR3 region has the DNA TGCGCCAGCAGCTTGGCCAACAGGGGAGACGGCTACACCTTC.

This clonotype was found a few times. The chain joins TRBV7-1 to TRBJ2-5; 10 positions agree with TRBD2. TRBV7-1 counts as an open reading frame of uncertain function. CDR3 length: 18 residues. After removal of 5 bases from V and 5 bases from J, the junction contained 17 bases not matched to a gene. CDR3 loop: CASSHSVASGRVEETQYF. The DNA of the CDR3 is TGTGCCAGCAGCCACTCTGTGGCTAGCGGGAGAGTTGAGGAGACCCAGTACTTC.

This clonotype was seen many times. The chain links TRBV5-1 to TRBJ1-1; 10 nucleotides line up with TRBD1. Germline assignment: CDR1 SGHRS and CDR2 YFSETQ. CDR3 length: 15 residues. Unmatched junction bases numbered 2, after V lost 0 bases and J lost 3 bases. CDR3 DNA sequence: TGCGCCAGCAGCTTGGAGGGACAGGGGTACACTGAAGCTTTCTTT. Encoded protein: CASSLEGQGYTEAFF.

This clonotype was observed at least ten times. This chain links TRBV7-9 with TRBJ2-7, with D possibly being TRBD1 (5 bases). The germline CDR1 and CDR2 sequences are SEHNR and FQNEAQ (reference sequence). The V and J ends lost 4 bases and 6 bases respectively, with 19 bases between them. The CDR3 spans 15 residues. The CDR3 bases are TGTGCCAGCAGCTCCTACGCGTCGACAGCAAGCGAGCAGTACTTC. Residues: CASSSYASTASEQYF.

This clonotype was found a few times. CDR3 amino acids: CASSQERASYNEQFF. The CDR3 nucleotides read TGTGCCAGCAGCCAAGAGCGGGCCTCCTACAATGAGCAGTTCTTC. The chain links TRBV3-1 to TRBJ2-1; D is possibly TRBD2 (5 bases). Trimming took 0 bases from V and 0 from J, leaving 6 bases between them. The CDR3 runs 15 residues. Germline V gives CDR1 LGHDT, CDR2 YNNKEL (reference sequence).

This clonotype turned up a few times. This chain connects TRBV7-2 to TRBJ1-5; D possibly corresponds to TRBD1 (6 bases). In germline, CDR1 is SGHTA, CDR2 FQGNSA. V was pared by 1 base and J by 1 base, with 11 bases between. CDR3 size: 16 residues. The CDR3 loop is CASSLVGGPSNQPQHF. CDR3 bases: TGTGCCAGCAGCTTAGTGGGGGGCCCAAGCAATCAGCCCCAGCATTTT. Using reference TRBV7-2 and TRBJ1-5 for the parts outside the CDR3, the full variable domain is GAGVSQSPSNKVTEKGKDVELRCDPISGHTALYWYRQSLGQGLEFLIYFQGNSAPDKSGLPSDRFSAERTGGSVSTLTIQRTQQEDSAVYLCASSLVGGPSNQPQHFGDGTRLSIL.

This clonotype appeared a few times. The gene calls are TRBV7-8 and TRBJ2-2, with D tentatively TRBD2 (6 bases). Trimming removed 5 bases from V and 4 bases from J, with 17 bases in between. The CDR3 length is 16 residues. Germline assignment: CDR1 SGHVS and CDR2 FQNEAQ. CDR3 protein: CASSPLFGGLTGELFF. CDR3 nucleotide sequence: TGTGCCAGCAGCCCACTCTTTGGGGGACTCACCGGGGAGCTGTTTTTT. The full variable domain, completed using reference TRBV7-8 and TRBJ2-2, is GAGVSQSPRYKVAKRGQDVALRCDPISGHVSLFWYQQALGQGPEFLTYFQNEAQLDKSGLPSDRFFAERPEGSVSTLKIQRTQQEDSAVYLCASSPLFGGLTGELFFGEGSRLTVL.

V is TRBV6-1 and J is TRBJ1-6; 8 bases are shared with TRBD1. This CDR3 is built from 14 residues. V shed 6 bases, J shed 7 bases, and the junction held 5 bases outside the gene matches. Germline loops: CDR1 MNHNS, CDR2 SASEGT. CDR3 DNA sequence: TGTGCCAGCAGACGGGGACAGGAGAATTCACCCCTCCACTTT. Amino acids: CASRRGQENSPLHF.

Ten or more counts support this clonotype. The V call is TRBV27, the J call TRBJ2-7; no firm D call. Germline-derived CDR1 and CDR2 are MNHEY and SMNVEV (reference sequence). Trimming removed 2 bases at V and 3 bases at J, with 8 bases between. The CDR3 loop spans 13 amino acids. The CDR3 bases are TGTGCCAGCAGTTTACGGCAGAACTACGAGCAGTACTTC. This translates into CASSLRQNYEQYF.

This clonotype has ten or more counts. The chain links TRBV5-5 to TRBJ2-5; possibly TRBD2 for D (5 bases). The V gene's germline CDR1 is SGHKS and CDR2 YYEKEE (reference sequence). There are 14 residues in the CDR3. V lost 0 bases to trimming and J lost 7 bases, with 13 bases between them. The CDR3 bases are TGTGCCAGCAGCTTGGAACTAGTCGTGGGGACCCAGTACTTC. Its translation: CASSLELVVGTQYF.

This clonotype was found many times. The chain links TRBV20-1 to TRBJ2-1, with 7 bases lining up with TRBD2. The V and J ends lost 6 bases and 7 bases, in that order; junction bases with no gene match: 3. Germline CDR1 reads DFQATT; CDR2 reads SNEGSKA (reference sequence). The CDR3 runs to 11 residues. CDR3 protein: CSARLANEQFF. CDR3 bases: TGCAGTGCCAGACTAGCTAATGAGCAGTTCTTC.